This TCR beta chain was recovered during a study of cytomegalovirus exposure and HLA in healthy donors. Study conclusions and caveats: Links to common viral pathogens appeared, in a later analysis, for several of the most significant clusters. It was shown in a later analysis that HLA-associated TCR beta chains were more clonally expanded than other, equally common chains.

A multiplex PCR was run with 60 Vbeta primers and 13 Jbeta primers. This table comes from immunoSEQ multiplex PCR, and its TCRdb copy is limited to in-frame clones, with some not included. The sample yields approximately 150,000 clones, 78% seen once. Healthy individuals who donated bone marrow served as the donors. The CDR3 covers 16 residues. Germline values: CDR1 SGDLS, CDR2 YYNGEE. Deletions cut 3 bases from V and 5 bases from J, with 18 bases between. Turning to this clone: Its cognate antigen is unknown.

This TCR came from a woman in her 40s in good health and CMV-seropositive. The sample taken for sequencing was PBMCs. The chain is built from TRBV9 and TRBJ2-1, with TRBD2 as a possible D gene (6 bases). This CDR3 reads CASSAQERAQDNEQFF. The CDR3 DNA sequence: TGTGCCAGCAGCGCACAGGAGCGGGCACAAGACAATGAGCAGTTCTTC.